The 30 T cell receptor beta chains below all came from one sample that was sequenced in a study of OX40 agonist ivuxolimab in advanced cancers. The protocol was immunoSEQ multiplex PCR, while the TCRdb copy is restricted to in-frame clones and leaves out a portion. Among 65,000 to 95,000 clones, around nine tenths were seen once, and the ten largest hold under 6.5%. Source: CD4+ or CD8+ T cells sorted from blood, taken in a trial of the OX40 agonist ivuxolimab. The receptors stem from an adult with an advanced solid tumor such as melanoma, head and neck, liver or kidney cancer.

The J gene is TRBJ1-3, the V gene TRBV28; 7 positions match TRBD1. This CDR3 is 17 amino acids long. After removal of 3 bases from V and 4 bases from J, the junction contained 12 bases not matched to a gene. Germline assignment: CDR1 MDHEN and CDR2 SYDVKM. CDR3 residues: CASSLGIRTGDGNTIYF. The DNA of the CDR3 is TGTGCCAGCAGTTTGGGCATTAGGACAGGTGACGGAAACACCATATATTTT. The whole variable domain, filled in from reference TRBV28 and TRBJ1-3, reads DVKVTQSSRYLVKRTGEKVFLECVQDMDHENMFWYRQDPGLGLRLIYFSYDVKMKEKGDIPEGYSVSREKKERFSLILESASTNQTSMYLCASSLGIRTGDGNTIYFGEGSWLTVV.

CDR3 sequence reads: CASSLDRAGQKNIQYF. The DNA of the CDR3 is TGTGCCAGCAGCTTGGATAGGGCAGGACAGAAAAACATTCAGTACTTC. This chain connects TRBV5-4 to TRBJ2-4; D may be TRBD1 (6 bases). CDR3 length: 16 residues. The V and J ends lost 0 bases and 4 bases respectively, with 14 bases between them. CDR1 is SGHNT, CDR2 YYREEE, per germline (reference sequence).

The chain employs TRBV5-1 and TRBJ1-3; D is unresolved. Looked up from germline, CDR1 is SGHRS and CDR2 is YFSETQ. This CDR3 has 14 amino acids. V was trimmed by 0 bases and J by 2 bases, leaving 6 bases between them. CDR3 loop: CASSLGSPGNTIYF. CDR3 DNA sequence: TGCGCCAGCAGCTTGGGGAGCCCTGGAAACACCATATATTTT. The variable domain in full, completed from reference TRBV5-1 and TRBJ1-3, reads KAGVTQTPRYLIKTRGQQVTLSCSPISGHRSVSWYQQTPGQGLQFLFEYFSETQRNKGNFPGRFSGRQFSNSRSEMNVSTLELGDSALYLCASSLGSPGNTIYFGEGSWLTVV.

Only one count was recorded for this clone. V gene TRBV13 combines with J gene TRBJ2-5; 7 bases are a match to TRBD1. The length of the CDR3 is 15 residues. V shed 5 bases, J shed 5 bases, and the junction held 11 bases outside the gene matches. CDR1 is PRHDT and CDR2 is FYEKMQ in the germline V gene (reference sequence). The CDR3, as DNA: TGTGCCAGCAGCGTAGAACCAGGGGGTTGGGAGACCCAGTACTTC. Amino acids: CASSVEPGGWETQYF.

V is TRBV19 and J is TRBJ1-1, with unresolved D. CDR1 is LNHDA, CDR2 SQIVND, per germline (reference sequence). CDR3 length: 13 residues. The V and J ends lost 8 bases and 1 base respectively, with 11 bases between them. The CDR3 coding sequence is TGTGCCAGTGCACACGGAGCGAACACTGAAGCTTTCTTT. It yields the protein CASAHGANTEAFF. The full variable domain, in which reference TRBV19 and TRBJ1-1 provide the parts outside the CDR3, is DGGITQSPKYLFRKEGQNVTLSCEQNLNHDAMYWYRQDPGQGLRLIYYSQIVNDFQKGDIAEGYSVSREKKESFPLTVTSAQKNPTAFYLCASAHGANTEAFFGQGTRLTVV.

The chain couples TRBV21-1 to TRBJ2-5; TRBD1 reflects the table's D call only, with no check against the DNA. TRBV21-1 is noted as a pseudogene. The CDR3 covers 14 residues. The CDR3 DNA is TGTGCCAGCAAGGGGCGGACAGGGCAAGAGACCCAGTACTTC. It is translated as CASKGRTGQETQYF.

This CDR3 reads CASSQVEGLYGYTF. DNA for the CDR3: TGTGCCAGCAGCCAAGTCGAGGGCCTCTATGGCTACACCTTC. This chain joins TRBV21-1 and TRBJ1-2. TRBV21-1 corresponds to a pseudogene. The length of the CDR3 is 14 residues.

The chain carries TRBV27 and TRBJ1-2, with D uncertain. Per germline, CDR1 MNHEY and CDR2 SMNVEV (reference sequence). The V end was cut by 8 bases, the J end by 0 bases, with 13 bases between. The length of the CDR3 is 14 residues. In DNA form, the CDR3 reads TGTGCCAGCTCAAGAGTGGGCTCTAACTATGGCTACACCTTC. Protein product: CASSRVGSNYGYTF.

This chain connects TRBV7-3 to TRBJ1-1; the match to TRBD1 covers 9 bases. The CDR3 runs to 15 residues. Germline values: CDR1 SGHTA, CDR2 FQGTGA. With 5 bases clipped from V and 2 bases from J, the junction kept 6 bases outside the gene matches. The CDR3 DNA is TGTGCCAGCAGCCACGGGACAGGGCGAAACACTGAAGCTTTCTTT. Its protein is CASSHGTGRNTEAFF. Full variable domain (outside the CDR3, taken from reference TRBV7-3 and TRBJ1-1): GAGVSQTPSNKVTEKGKYVELRCDPISGHTALYWYRQSLGQGPEFLIYFQGTGAADDSGLPNDRFFAVRPEGSVSTLKIQRTERGDSAVYLCASSHGTGRNTEAFFGQGTRLTVV.

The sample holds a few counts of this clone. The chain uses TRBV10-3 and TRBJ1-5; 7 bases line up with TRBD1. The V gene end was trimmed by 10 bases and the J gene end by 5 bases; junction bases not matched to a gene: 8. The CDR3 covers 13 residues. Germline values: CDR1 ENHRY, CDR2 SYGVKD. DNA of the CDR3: TGTGCCACAGGTCCGACAGGGCATCAGCCCCAGCATTTT. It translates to CATGPTGHQPQHF.

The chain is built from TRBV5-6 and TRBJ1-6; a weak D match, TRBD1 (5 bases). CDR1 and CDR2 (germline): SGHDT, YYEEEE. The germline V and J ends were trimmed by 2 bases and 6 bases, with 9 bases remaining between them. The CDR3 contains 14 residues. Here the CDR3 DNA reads TGTGCCAGCAGCTTCACAGGTAGTAATTCACCCCTCCACTTT. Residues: CASSFTGSNSPLHF. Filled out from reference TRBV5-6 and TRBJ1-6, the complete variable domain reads DAGVTQSPTHLIKTRGQQVTLRCSPKSGHDTVSWYQQALGQGPQFIFQYYEEEERQRGNFPDRFSGHQFPNYSSELNVNALLLGDSALYLCASSFTGSNSPLHFGNGTRLTVT.

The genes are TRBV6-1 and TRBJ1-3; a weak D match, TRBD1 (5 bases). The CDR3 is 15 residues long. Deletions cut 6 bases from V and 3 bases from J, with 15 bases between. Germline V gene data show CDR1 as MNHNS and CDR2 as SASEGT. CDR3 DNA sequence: TGTGCCAGCAGCAGCCGGGGGGTAGATGGAAACACCATATATTTT. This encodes CASSSRGVDGNTIYF.

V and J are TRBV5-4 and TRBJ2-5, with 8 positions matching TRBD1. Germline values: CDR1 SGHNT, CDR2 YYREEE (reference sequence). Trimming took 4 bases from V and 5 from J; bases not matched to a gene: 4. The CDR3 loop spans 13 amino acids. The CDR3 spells CASSSQGAETQYF. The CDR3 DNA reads TGTGCCAGCAGCAGTCAGGGGGCCGAGACCCAGTACTTC.

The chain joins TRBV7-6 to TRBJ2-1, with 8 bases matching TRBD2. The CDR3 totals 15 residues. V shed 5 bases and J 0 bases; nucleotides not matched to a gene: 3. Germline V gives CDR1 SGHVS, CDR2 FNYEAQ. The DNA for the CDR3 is TGTGCCAGCAGCCGAACTAGCGGCTCCTACAATGAGCAGTTCTTC. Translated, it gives CASSRTSGSYNEQFF.

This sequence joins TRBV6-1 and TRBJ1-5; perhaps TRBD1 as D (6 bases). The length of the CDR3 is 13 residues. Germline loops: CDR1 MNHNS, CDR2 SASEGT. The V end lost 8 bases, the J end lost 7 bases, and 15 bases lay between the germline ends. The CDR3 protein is CASGWGAGQPQHF. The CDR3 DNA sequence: TGTGCCAGCGGATGGGGGGCCGGCCAGCCCCAGCATTTT.

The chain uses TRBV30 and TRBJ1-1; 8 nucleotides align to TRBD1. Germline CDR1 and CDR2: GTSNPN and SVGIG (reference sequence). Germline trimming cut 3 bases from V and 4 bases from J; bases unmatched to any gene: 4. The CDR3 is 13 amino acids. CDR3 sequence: CAWSQGAGTEAFF. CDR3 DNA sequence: TGTGCCTGGAGCCAGGGGGCTGGCACTGAAGCTTTCTTT.

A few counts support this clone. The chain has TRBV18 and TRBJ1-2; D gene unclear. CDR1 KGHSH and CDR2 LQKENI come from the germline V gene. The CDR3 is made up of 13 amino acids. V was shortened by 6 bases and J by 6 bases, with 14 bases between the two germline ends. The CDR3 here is CASSPKGHDGYTF. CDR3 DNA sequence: TGTGCCAGCTCGCCCAAAGGGCACGATGGCTACACCTTC.

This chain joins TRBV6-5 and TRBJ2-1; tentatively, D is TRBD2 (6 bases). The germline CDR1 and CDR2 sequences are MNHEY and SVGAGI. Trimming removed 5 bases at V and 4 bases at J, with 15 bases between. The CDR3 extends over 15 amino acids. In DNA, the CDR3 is TGTGCCAGCAGTCGACTAGTTAGCGAGTACAATGAGCAGTTCTTC. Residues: CASSRLVSEYNEQFF.

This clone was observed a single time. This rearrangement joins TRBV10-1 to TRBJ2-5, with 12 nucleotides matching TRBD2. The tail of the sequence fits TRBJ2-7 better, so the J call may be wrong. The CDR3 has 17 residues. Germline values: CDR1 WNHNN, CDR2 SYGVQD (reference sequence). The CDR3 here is CASKFGLAGRNTYEQYF. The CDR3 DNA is TGCGCCAGCAAGTTTGGACTAGCGGGACGCAATACTTACGAGCAGTACTTC.

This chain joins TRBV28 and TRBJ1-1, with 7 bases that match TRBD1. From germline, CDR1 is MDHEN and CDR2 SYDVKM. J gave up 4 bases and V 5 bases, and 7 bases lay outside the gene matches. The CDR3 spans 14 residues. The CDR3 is CASSPQGGITEAFF. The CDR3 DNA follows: TGTGCCAGCAGTCCCCAGGGGGGGATCACTGAAGCTTTCTTT.

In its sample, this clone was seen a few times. CDR3 nucleotides: TGTGCCACCACTGGGGACACAGATACGCAGTATTTT. Translated, it gives CATTGDTDTQYF. This chain links TRBV9 with TRBJ2-3; D is ambiguous. CDR3 length: 12 amino acids. In germline, CDR1 is SGDLS, CDR2 YYNGEE. Between the trimmed V and J ends, which lost 9 bases and 2 bases, there was a span of 10 bases.

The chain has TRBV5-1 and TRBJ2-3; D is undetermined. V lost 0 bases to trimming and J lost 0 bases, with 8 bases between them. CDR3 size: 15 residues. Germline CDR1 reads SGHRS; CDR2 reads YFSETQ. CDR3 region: CASSLGLLSTDTQYF. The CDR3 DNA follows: TGCGCCAGCAGCTTGGGACTGCTGAGCACAGATACGCAGTATTTT.

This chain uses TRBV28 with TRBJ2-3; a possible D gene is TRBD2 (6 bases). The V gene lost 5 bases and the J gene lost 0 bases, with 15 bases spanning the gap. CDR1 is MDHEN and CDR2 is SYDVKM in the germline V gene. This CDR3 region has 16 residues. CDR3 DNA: TGTGCCAGCAGTCTCCCCGGGAGAGAAAGCACAGATACGCAGTATTTT. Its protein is CASSLPGRESTDTQYF.

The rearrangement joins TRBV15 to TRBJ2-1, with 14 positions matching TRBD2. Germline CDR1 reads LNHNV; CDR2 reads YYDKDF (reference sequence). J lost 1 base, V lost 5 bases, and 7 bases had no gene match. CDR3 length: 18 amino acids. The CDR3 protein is CATSRRTSGGLSYNEQFF. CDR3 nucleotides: TGTGCCACCAGCCGACGGACTAGCGGGGGGCTTTCCTACAATGAGCAGTTCTTC.

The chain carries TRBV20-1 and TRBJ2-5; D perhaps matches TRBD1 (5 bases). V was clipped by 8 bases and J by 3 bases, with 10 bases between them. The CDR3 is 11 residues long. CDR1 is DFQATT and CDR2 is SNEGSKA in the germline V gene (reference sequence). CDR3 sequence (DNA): TGCAGTACGACAGTAGAAGAGACCCAGTACTTC. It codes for CSTTVEETQYF.

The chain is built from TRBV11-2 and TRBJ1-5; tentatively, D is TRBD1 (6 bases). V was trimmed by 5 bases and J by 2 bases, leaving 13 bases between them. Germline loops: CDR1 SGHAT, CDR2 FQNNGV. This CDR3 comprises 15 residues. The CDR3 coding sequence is TGTGCCAGCAGCCCGGGGACACTAGGCAATCAGCCCCAGCATTTT. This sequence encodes CASSPGTLGNQPQHF.

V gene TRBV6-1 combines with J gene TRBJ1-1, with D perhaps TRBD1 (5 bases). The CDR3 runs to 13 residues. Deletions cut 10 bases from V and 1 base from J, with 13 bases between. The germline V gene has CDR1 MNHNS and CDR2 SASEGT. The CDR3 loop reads CAIKLGTNTEAFF. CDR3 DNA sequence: TGTGCCATCAAACTGGGGACGAACACTGAAGCTTTCTTT.

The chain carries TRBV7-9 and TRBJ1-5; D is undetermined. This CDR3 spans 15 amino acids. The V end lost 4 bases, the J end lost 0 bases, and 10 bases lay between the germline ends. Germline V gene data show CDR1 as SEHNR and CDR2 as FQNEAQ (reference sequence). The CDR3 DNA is TGTGCCAGCAGCTCAATGGCCAATAGCAATCAGCCCCAGCATTTT. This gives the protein CASSSMANSNQPQHF. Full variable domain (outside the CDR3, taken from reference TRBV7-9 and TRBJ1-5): DTGVSQNPRHKITKRGQNVTFRCDPISEHNRLYWYRQTLGQGPEFLTYFQNEAQLEKSRLLSDRFSAERPKGSFSTLEIQRTEQGDSAMYLCASSSMANSNQPQHFGDGTRLSIL.

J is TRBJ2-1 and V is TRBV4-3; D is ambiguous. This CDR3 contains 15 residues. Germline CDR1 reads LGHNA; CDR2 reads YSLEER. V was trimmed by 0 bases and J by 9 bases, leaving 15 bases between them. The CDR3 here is CASSQDGWATGEQFF. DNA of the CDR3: TGCGCCAGCAGCCAAGATGGGTGGGCTACCGGTGAGCAGTTCTTC.

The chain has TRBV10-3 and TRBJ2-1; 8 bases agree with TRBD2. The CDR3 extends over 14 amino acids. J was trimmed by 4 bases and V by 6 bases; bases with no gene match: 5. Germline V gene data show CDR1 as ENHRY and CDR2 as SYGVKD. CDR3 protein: CAIRPGLEYNEQFF. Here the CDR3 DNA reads TGTGCCATCAGACCGGGACTAGAATACAATGAGCAGTTCTTC.